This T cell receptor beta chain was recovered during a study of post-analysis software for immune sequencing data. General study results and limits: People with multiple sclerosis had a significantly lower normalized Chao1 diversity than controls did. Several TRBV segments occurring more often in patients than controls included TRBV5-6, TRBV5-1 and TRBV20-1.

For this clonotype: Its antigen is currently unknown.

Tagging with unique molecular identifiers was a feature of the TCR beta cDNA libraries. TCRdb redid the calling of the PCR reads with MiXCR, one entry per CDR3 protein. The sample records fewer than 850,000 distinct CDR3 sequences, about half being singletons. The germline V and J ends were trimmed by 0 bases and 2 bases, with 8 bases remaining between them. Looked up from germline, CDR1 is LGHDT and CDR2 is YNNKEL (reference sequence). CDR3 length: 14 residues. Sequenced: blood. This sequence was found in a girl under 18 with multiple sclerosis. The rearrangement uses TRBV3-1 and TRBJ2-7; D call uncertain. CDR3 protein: CASSQDGPPYEQYF. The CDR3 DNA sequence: TGTGCCAGCAGCCAAGATGGGCCGCCCTACGAGCAGTACTTC.